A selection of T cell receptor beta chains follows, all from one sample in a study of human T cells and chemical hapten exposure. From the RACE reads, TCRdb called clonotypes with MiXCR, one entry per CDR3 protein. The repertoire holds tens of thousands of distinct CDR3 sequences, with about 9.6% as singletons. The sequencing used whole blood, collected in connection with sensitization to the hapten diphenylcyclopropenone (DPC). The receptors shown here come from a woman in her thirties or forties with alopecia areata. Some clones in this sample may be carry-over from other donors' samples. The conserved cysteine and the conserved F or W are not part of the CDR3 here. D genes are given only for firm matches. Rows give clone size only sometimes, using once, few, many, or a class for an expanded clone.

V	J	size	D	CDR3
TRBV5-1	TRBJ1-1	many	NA	ASSFEGLPEAF
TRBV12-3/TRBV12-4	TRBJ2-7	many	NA	ASSSGPTYEQY
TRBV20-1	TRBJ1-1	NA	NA	SARGSGETEAF
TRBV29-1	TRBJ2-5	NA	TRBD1	SVESQGAEETQY
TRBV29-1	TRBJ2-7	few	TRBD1	SVVGQATYEQY
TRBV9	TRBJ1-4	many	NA	ASSPTGDSSEKLF
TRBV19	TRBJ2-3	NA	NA	ASSAGRGTDTQY
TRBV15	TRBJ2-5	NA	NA	ATSRESNRAETQY
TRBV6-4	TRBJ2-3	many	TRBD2	ASSDTSGNTDTQY
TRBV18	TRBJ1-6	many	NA	ASSPHGSPLH
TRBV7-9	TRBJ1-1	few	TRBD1	ASSPGDSLFEAF
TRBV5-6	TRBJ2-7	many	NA	ASSFPPAGSSYEQY
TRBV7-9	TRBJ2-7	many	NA	ASSLRRGQKAYEQY
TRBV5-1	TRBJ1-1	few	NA	ASSLRWVNTEAF
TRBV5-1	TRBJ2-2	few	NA	ASSLRDHPGELF
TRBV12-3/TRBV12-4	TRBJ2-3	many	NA	ASSFGPDTQY
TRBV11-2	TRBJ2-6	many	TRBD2	ASSPPGRGGVSGANVLT
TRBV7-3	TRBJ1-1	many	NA	ASSPTSRMAEAF
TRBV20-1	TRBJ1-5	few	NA	SARAMQPQH
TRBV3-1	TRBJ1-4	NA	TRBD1	ASSRGQASNEKLF
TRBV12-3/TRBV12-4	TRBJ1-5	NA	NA	ASSHRDSNQPQH
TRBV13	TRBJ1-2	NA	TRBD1	ASSLVGQGANGYT
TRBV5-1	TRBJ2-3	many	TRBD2	ASSPSGGPADTQY
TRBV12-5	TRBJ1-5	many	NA	ASGLQGLNQPQH
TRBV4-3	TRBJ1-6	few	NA	ASSQDLQRGNVYGSPLH
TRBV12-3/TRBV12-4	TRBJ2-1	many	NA	ASSLKGWNEQF
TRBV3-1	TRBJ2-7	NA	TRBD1	ASSHADRVPYEQY
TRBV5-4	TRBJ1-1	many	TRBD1	ASNLGDRNTEAF
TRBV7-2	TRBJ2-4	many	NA	ASSLTVTPNIQY
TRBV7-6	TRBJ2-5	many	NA	ASSPGQNPPGETQY
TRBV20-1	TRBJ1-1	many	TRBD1	SAQDRGIEAF
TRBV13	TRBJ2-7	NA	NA	ASSPGLGGGASYEQY
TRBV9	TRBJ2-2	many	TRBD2	ASSAQTGTSGTNTGELF
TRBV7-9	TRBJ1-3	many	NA	ASSLAEATGNTIY
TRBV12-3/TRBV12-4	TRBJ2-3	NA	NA	ASSPLSRRDRTDTQY